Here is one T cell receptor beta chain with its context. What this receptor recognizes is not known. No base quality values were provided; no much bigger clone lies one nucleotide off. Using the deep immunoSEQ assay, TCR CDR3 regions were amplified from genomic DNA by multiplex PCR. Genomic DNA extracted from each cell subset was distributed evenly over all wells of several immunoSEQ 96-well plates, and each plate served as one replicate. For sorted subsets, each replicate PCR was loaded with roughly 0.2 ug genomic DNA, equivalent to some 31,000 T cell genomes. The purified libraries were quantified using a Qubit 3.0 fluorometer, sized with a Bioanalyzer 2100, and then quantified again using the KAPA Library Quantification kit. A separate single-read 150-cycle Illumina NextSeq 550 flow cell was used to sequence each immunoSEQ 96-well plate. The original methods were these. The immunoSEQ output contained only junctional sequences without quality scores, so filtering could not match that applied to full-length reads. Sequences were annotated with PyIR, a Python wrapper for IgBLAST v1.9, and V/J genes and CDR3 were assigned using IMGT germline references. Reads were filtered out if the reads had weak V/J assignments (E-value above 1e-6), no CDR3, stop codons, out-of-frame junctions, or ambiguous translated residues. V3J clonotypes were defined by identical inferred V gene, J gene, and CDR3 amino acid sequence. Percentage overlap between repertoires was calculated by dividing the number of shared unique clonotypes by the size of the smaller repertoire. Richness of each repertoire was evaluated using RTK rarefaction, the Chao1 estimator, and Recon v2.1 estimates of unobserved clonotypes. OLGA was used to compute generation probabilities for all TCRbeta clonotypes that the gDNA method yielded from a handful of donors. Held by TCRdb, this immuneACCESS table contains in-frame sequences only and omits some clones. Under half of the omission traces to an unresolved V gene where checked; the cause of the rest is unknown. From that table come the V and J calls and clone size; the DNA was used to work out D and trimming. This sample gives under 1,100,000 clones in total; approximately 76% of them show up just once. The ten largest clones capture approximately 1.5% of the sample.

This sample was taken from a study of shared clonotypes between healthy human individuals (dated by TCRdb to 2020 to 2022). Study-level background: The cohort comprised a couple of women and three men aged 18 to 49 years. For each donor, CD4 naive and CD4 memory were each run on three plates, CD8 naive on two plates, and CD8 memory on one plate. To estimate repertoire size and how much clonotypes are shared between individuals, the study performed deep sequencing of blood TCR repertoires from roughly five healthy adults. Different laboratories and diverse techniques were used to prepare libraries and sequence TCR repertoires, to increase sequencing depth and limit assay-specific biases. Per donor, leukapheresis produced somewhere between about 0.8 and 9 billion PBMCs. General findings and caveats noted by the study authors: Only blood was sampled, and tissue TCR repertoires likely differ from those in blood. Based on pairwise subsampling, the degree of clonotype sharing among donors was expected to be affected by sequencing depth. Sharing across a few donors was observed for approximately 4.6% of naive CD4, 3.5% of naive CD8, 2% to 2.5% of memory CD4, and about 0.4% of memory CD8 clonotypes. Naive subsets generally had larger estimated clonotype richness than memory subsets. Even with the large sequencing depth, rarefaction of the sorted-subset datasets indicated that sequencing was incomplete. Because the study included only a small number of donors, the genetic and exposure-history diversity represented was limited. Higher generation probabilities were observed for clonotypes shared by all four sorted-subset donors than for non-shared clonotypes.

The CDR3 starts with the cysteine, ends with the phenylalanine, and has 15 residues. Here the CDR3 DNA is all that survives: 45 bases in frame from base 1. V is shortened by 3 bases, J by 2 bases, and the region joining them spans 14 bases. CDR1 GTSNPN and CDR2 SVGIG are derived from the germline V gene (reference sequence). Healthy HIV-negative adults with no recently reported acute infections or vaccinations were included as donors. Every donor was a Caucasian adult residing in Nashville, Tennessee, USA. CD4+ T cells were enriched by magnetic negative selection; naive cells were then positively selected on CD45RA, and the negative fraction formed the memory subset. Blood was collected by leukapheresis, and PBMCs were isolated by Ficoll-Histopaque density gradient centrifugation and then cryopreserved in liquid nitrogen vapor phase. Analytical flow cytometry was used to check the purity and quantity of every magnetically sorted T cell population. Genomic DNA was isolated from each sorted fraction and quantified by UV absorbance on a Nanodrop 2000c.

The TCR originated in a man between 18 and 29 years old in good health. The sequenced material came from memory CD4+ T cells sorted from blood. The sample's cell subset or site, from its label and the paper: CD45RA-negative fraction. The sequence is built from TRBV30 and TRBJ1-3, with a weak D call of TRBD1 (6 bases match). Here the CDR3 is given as CAWSLRGGTGNTIYF. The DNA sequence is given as TGTGCCTGGAGCCTCAGGGGAGGGACTGGAAACACCATATATTTT.